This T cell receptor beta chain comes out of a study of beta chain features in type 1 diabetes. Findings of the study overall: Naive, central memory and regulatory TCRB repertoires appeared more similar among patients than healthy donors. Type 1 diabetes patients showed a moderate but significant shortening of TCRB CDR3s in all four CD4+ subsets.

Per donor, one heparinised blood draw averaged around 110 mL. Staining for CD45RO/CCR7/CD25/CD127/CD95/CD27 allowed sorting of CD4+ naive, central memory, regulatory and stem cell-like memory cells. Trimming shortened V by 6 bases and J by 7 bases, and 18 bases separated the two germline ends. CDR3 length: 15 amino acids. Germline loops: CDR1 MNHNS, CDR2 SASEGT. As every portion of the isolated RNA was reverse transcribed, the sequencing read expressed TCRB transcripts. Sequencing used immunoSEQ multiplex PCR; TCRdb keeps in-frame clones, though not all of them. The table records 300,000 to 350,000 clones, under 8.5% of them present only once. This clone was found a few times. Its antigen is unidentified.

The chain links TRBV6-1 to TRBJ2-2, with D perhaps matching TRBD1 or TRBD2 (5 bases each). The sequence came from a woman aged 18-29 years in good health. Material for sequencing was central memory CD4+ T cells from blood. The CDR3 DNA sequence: TGTGCCAGCAGGCCTGGGACCCAGGCGGGCGGGGAGCTGTTTTTT. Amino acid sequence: CASRPGTQAGGELFF.